The source of this T cell receptor (beta chain) is a study of blood T cell repertoires in COVID-19. V lost 4 bases to trimming and J lost 1 base; unmatched junction nucleotides: 4. CDR3 length: 15 residues. Germline-derived CDR1 and CDR2 are SGHRS and YFSETQ. The table came from immunoSEQ multiplex PCR; TCRdb's copy has only in-frame clones and leaves some out. The repertoire consists of about 220,000 clones, with around 80% occurring once and the leading ten covering 9.7%. A few counts support this clone. This clonotype was sampled from a man aged 50-59 years with active or convalescent COVID-19. The rearrangement links TRBV5-1 to TRBJ1-5, with 8 bases aligning to TRBD1. Sequencing was carried out using peripheral blood. CDR3 loop: CASSITGGSNQPQHF. The DNA for the CDR3 is TGCGCCAGCAGCATCACAGGGGGGAGCAATCAGCCCCAGCATTTT.